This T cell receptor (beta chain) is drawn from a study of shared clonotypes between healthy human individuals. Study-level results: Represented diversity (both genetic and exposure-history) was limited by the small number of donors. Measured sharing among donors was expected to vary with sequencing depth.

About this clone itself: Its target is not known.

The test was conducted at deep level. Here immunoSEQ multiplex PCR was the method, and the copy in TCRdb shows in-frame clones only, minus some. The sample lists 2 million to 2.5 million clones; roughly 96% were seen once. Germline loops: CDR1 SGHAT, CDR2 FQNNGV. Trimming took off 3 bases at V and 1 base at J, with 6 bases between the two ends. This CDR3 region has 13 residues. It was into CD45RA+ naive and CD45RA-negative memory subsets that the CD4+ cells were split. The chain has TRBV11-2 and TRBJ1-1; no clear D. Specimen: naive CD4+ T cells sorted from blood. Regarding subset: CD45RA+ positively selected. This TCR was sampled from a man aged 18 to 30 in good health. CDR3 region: CASSFLTNTEAFF. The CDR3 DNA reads TGTGCCAGCAGCTTTCTCACGAACACTGAAGCTTTCTTT.